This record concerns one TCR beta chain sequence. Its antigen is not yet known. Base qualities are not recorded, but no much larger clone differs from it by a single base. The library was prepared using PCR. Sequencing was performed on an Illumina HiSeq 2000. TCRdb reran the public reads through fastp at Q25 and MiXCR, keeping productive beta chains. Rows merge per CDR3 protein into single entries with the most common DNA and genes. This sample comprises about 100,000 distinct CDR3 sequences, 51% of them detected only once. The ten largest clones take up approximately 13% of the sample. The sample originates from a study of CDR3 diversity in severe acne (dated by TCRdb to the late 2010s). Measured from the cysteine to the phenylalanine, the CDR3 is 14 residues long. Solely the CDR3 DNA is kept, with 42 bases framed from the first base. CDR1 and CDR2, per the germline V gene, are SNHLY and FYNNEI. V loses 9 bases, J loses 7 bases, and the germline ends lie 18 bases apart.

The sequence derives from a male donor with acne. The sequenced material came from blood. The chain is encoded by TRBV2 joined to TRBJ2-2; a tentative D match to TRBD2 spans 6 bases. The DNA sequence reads TGTGCCAGTAGTATAGGGGAGGTAGGCGGGGAGCTGTTTTTT. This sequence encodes CASSIGEVGGELFF.